A selection of T cell receptor beta chains follows, all from one sample in a study of post-analysis software for immune sequencing data. TCRdb re-called the PCR reads through MiXCR, storing one row per CDR3 protein. The sample shows hundreds of thousands of distinct CDR3 sequences, 55% to 60% of them seen only once. The sample consisted of blood. All receptors come from a girl aged 2 to 9 with multiple sclerosis. Both conserved end residues are trimmed from each CDR3. Size is stated for part of the rows, as once, few or many counts, or as a class when the clone is expanded.

TRBV7-8	NA	15	TRBJ2-3	ASSLESSGQGTDTQY
TRBV10-3	few	13	TRBJ2-7	AISQPRDHSYEQY
TRBV29-1	NA	10	TRBJ2-3	SVEGGEDTQY
TRBV4-2	few	13	TRBJ2-1	ASNQDSLFYNEQF
TRBV29-1	once	13	TRBJ2-1	SVEGVAGGYNEQF
TRBV5-1	NA	12	TRBJ2-1	ASSLAQRSTEQF
TRBV7-2	NA	18	NA	ASSLYGTSGRARGGYEQY
TRBV6-5	NA	13	TRBJ1-1	ASSPTGEGSTEAF
TRBV9	NA	11	TRBJ2-1	ASTDGRASEQF
TRBV5-8	NA	13	TRBJ2-5	ASSGGDRGKETQY
TRBV20-1	NA	11	TRBJ2-1	SATPISYNEQF
TRBV7-8	NA	13	TRBJ2-7	ASSLDSGSGYEQY
TRBV6-1	NA	14	TRBJ2-2	ASSSVEVINTGELF
TRBV12-3/TRBV12-4	NA	12	TRBJ2-1	ASSYQAQGDEQF
TRBV3-1	NA	13	TRBJ1-5	ASSQGSGVGQPQH
TRBV7-9	NA	12	TRBJ1-5	ASTPGEESQPQH
TRBV28	few	13	TRBJ2-1	ASAPIELGYNEQF
TRBV7-9	NA	13	TRBJ2-7	ASSSGQGPYYEQY
TRBV15	NA	12	TRBJ2-5	ATSRGQGWETQY
TRBV11-2	few	13	TRBJ2-3	ASSTRLGEGGTQY
TRBV20-1	NA	10	TRBJ1-5	SARQGNHPQH
TRBV12-5	many	15	TRBJ2-1	ASGLGPPGQGGIKQF